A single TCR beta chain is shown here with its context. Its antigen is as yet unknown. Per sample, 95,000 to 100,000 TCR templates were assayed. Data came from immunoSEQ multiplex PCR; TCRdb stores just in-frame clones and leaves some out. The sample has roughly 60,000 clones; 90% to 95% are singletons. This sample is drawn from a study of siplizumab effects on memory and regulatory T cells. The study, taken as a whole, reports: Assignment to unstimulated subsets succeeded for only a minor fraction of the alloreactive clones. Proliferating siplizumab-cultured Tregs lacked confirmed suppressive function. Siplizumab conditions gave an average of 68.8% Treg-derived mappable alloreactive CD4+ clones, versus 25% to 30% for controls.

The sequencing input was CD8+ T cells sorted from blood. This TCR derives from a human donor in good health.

CDR3 in amino acids: CASSVIGQGAKELFF. The DNA of the CDR3 is TGTGCCAGCAGTGTAATTGGGCAGGGGGCAAAGGAGCTGTTTTTT. The chain joins TRBV2 to TRBJ2-2, with 8 bases identical to TRBD1. V shed 4 bases and J 10 bases; nucleotides not matched to a gene: 11. CDR1 is SNHLY, CDR2 FYNNEI, per germline. CDR3 length: 15 residues.